The entry below gives a single T cell receptor beta chain sequence along with its context. Its matching antigen is unknown. The data were taken from a study of shared clonotypes between healthy human individuals. Study at large: Three CD4 naive, three CD4 memory, two CD8 naive and one CD8 memory plate were used per donor.

V was clipped by 3 bases and J by 0 bases; unmatched bases: 8. The CDR3 spans 17 residues. Germline V gives CDR1 MGHRA, CDR2 YSYEKL. CD45RO+ cells and CCR7-negative CD45RA+ TemRA cells were combined as CD8 memory. Profiled with immunoSEQ multiplex PCR; TCRdb holds only in-frame clones, not every one. The data show 650,000 to 700,000 clones, about 92% seen once. Points from the study as a whole: An effect of sequencing depth on clonotype sharing among donors was expected.

The chain employs TRBV4-1 and TRBJ2-3; 8 nucleotides agree with TRBD1. Sequenced material: memory CD8+ T cells from PBMCs. The subset: CD45RO+ cells pooled with CCR7-negative TemRA cells. The clonotype originates from a man aged 18 to 35 in good health. Some clones in this sample may be carry-over from other donors' samples. The DNA for the CDR3 is TGCGCCAGCAGCCAGGCTCGACAGGGGACCAGCACAGATACGCAGTATTTT. Amino acids: CASSQARQGTSTDTQYF.